This T cell receptor (beta chain) came from a study of beta chain features in type 1 diabetes. The sample holds one count of this clone. Its antigen remains unidentified. CD45RO/CCR7/CD25/CD127/CD95/CD27 staining was used to isolate CD4+ naive, central memory, regulatory and stem cell-like memory cells by sorting. Since all of the isolated RNA was reverse transcribed, expressed TCRB transcripts were what got sequenced. Clones were sequenced by immunoSEQ multiplex PCR, and TCRdb holds only the in-frame ones, with some missing. The sample records 350,000 to 450,000 clones, around an eighth being singletons. Broader study findings: The study notes PCR might favor shorter templates equally in patients and controls. Researchers report that Type 1 diabetes patients had moderately but significantly shorter TCRB CDR3s across all four CD4+ subsets.

What was sequenced was naive CD4+ T cells from blood. The sequence was obtained from a woman younger than 35 with type 1 diabetes.

CDR3 sequence reads: CASTFPLGGQGNGYTF. CDR3 nucleotide sequence: TGTGCCAGCACTTTCCCCCTAGGGGGACAGGGGAATGGCTACACCTTC. The rearrangement joins TRBV28 to TRBJ1-2; 10 nucleotides line up with TRBD1. V lost 7 bases, J lost 6 bases, and 14 bases stayed unmatched. Germline V CDR1 and CDR2: MDHEN, SYDVKM. This CDR3 is built from 16 residues.